The 17 T cell receptor beta chains presented below share a single source sample, sequenced in a study of immune heterogeneity within non-small cell lung tumors. The starting template was genomic DNA from bulk tumor, approximately 600 ng per sample. Several widely spaced biopsies per primary tumor were taken during surgery. Patients underwent curative surgery for non-small cell lung cancer (untreated and newly diagnosed). It was a multiplex PCR that amplified TCR beta CDR3, with 32 V and 13 J primers. TCRdb called the multiplex PCR reads again in MiXCR, with one record for every CDR3 protein. The sample lists more than 14,000 distinct CDR3 sequences; around 27% were seen once. Input material: lung tumor tissue. These receptors were obtained from a man aged 40-49 years with non-small cell lung cancer.

This clonotype was seen only a few times. The rearrangement joins TRBV5-1 to TRBJ1-1; no definite D call. CDR1 is SGHRS and CDR2 is YFSETQ in the germline V gene. The CDR3 sequence is 15 residues long. V lost 2 bases and J lost 1, with 12 bases in between. The CDR3 nucleotides are TGCGCCAGCAGCTTCATTAACAGCGGGAACACTGAAGCTTTCTTT. Translated: CASSFINSGNTEAFF.

In this sample, this clonotype is medium-sized (0.01 to 0.1%). The rearrangement joins TRBV6-6 to TRBJ2-7; D uncertain. The CDR3 consists of 13 residues. Per the germline V gene, CDR1 is MNHNY and CDR2 is SVGAGI (reference sequence). Trimming removed 0 bases at V and 7 bases at J, with 10 bases between. CDR3 in amino acids: CASSYSTTLEQYF. For the CDR3, the DNA is TGTGCCAGCAGTTACTCGACCACCTTAGAGCAGTACTTC.

This rearrangement joins TRBV5-1 to TRBJ2-5; D ambiguous. This CDR3 is built from 13 residues. Trimming removed 0 bases at V and 4 bases at J, with 7 bases between. From germline, CDR1 is SGHRS and CDR2 YFSETQ. The CDR3 protein is CASSLGNRETQYF. The CDR3 DNA sequence: TGCGCCAGCAGCTTGGGAAATAGAGAGACCCAGTACTTC.

This clonotype is deemed medium-sized. The rearrangement links TRBV20-1 to TRBJ2-7; 11 bases line up with TRBD2. After removal of 6 bases from V and 0 bases from J, the junction contained 4 bases not matched to a gene. The CDR3 contains 14 residues. Germline CDR1 DFQATT, CDR2 SNEGSKA (reference sequence). CDR3 sequence (DNA): TGCAGTGCGCAGACTAGCGGGGTCTCCTACGAGCAGTACTTC. Amino acid sequence: CSAQTSGVSYEQYF.

This clonotype has a count of ten or more. This chain links TRBV27 with TRBJ2-1; 13 bases agree with TRBD2. The CDR3 runs to 15 residues. Germline CDR1 is MNHEY and CDR2 is SMNVEV (reference sequence). The V and J ends lost 8 bases and 7 bases, in that order; junction bases with no gene match: 8. The CDR3: CASGPWTSGRNEQFF. The CDR3 nucleotides are TGTGCCAGCGGCCCTTGGACTAGCGGGAGAAATGAGCAGTTCTTC.

This clonotype rates as medium-sized. The chain is built from TRBV15 and TRBJ2-1, with a weak D call TRBD2 (5 bases). This CDR3 contains 14 residues. The germline gives CDR1 LNHNV, CDR2 YYDKDF (reference sequence). V lost 6 bases and J 8 bases, leaving 17 bases between the germline ends. The CDR3 coding sequence is TGTGCCACCAGTTCCCCGGGCCGAGGGTATGAGCAGTTCTTC. Its protein product is CATSSPGRGYEQFF.

By share of the sample, this clonotype is medium-sized (0.01 to 0.1%). The chain uses TRBV19 and TRBJ2-1; D is possibly TRBD2 (5 bases). Germline loops: CDR1 LNHDA, CDR2 SQIVND (reference sequence). V was clipped by 4 bases and J by 6 bases, with 13 bases between them. The CDR3 sequence is 14 residues long. The CDR3 nucleotides are TGTGCCAGTAGTACCAGAAGAGGGTCCAATGAGCAGTTCTTC. Protein sequence: CASSTRRGSNEQFF. Looking up the rest from reference TRBV19 and TRBJ2-1 gives the full variable domain: DGGITQSPKYLFRKEGQNVTLSCEQNLNHDAMYWYRQDPGQGLRLIYYSQIVNDFQKGDIAEGYSVSREKKESFPLTVTSAQKNPTAFYLCASSTRRGSNEQFFGPGTRLTVL.

By sample share, this clonotype is medium-sized. V gene TRBV12-3 or TRBV12-4 combines with J gene TRBJ1-1, with D perhaps matching TRBD1 (6 bases). The CDR3 spans 14 residues. V lost 6 bases, J lost 1 base, and 12 bases lay in between. The chain's CDR3 is CASRRQERNTEAFF. CDR3 DNA: TGTGCCAGCAGACGACAGGAGAGGAACACTGAAGCTTTCTTT.

In its sample, this clonotype was seen many times. The gene calls are TRBV19 and TRBJ1-5, with TRBD1 matching over 8 bases. In germline, CDR1 is LNHDA, CDR2 SQIVND (reference sequence). V lost 3 bases to trimming and J lost 2 bases; unmatched junction nucleotides: 3. CDR3 length: 15 residues. The CDR3: CASSITGGGNQPQHF. DNA of the CDR3: TGTGCCAGTAGTATTACAGGGGGAGGCAATCAGCCCCAGCATTTT.

By frequency in the sample, this clonotype is medium-sized. The chain carries TRBV30 and TRBJ1-2; D remains ambiguous. V lost 0 bases and J 4 bases, leaving 12 bases between the germline ends. The CDR3 is made up of 14 amino acids. CDR1 is GTSNPN, CDR2 SVGIG, per germline (reference sequence). The CDR3 here is CAWSVHEAGYGYTF. The CDR3 region has the DNA TGTGCCTGGAGTGTACATGAGGCCGGCTATGGCTACACCTTC.

This clonotype was detected a few times. This rearrangement joins TRBV5-1 to TRBJ2-3; the match to TRBD2 covers 9 bases. The CDR3 consists of 16 residues. Losses at the gene ends were 1 base for V and 8 bases for J; bases not matched to a gene: 11. The germline gives CDR1 SGHRS, CDR2 YFSETQ. The CDR3 region has the DNA TGCGCCAGCAGCTTGAACGAGCTAGCGGGGAGTTCTACGCAGTATTTT. Encoded protein: CASSLNELAGSSTQYF.

This clonotype has at least ten counts. This rearrangement joins TRBV7-9 to TRBJ2-7; D gene uncertain. Looked up from germline, CDR1 is SEHNR and CDR2 is FQNEAQ (reference sequence). V was clipped by 1 base and J by 3 bases, with 4 bases between them. The CDR3 spans 12 residues. The CDR3 here is CASSLDNYEQYF. The CDR3 region has the DNA TGTGCCAGCAGCTTAGACAACTACGAGCAGTACTTC.

Judged by abundance, this clonotype is medium-sized. This chain joins TRBV19 and TRBJ2-7, with TRBD1 matching over 8 bases. The V segment lost 5 bases and the J segment 4 bases; nucleotides outside the gene matches: 7. This CDR3 is 14 amino acids long. CDR1 LNHDA and CDR2 SQIVND come from the germline V gene (reference sequence). The DNA for the CDR3 is TGTGCCAGTAGTTCACCGGGACAGGTTTACGAGCAGTACTTC. It is translated as CASSSPGQVYEQYF.

Comment on this clonotype: A much more abundant neighbour one base away suggests this may be a read error. The chain carries TRBV6-2 or TRBV6-3 and TRBJ1-6, with TRBD1 as a possible D gene (6 bases). Looked up from germline, CDR1 is MNHEY and CDR2 is SVGEGT. The CDR3 consists of 15 residues. Trimming removed 7 bases at V and 3 bases at J, with 13 bases between. CDR3 protein: CASIGQRNYNSPLHF. The CDR3 DNA follows: TGTGCCAGCATTGGACAGCGTAACTATAATTCACCCCTCCACTTT.

Ten or more counts support this clonotype. The rearrangement joins TRBV19 to TRBJ2-1; D perhaps matches TRBD2 (5 bases). The CDR3 sequence is 15 residues long. V lost 7 bases and J 4 bases, leaving 17 bases between the germline ends. Germline V lookup: CDR1 LNHDA, CDR2 SQIVND (reference sequence). The CDR3 DNA is TGTGCCAGTAAGGGAGCCACCGGGCAGTACAATGAGCAGTTCTTC. Protein product: CASKGATGQYNEQFF.

The sample holds many counts of this clonotype. The gene calls are TRBV6-2 or TRBV6-3 and TRBJ1-1; the D is unclear. The CDR3 spans 11 residues. From germline, CDR1 is MNHEY and CDR2 SVGEGT. V lost 2 bases and J 3 bases, leaving 1 base between the germline ends. The CDR3 nucleotides are TGTGCCAGCAGTTACGACACTGAAGCTTTCTTT. This translates into CASSYDTEAFF.

This clonotype has ten or more counts. This sequence joins TRBV25-1 and TRBJ1-1; a weak D match, TRBD1 (6 bases). The V gene lost 5 bases and the J gene lost 5 bases, with 6 bases spanning the gap. Germline V CDR1 and CDR2: MGHDK, SYGVNS. CDR3 size: 11 residues. The CDR3 loop reads CASSRGTEAFF. CDR3 in DNA: TGTGCCAGCAGTAGGGGGACTGAAGCTTTCTTT.